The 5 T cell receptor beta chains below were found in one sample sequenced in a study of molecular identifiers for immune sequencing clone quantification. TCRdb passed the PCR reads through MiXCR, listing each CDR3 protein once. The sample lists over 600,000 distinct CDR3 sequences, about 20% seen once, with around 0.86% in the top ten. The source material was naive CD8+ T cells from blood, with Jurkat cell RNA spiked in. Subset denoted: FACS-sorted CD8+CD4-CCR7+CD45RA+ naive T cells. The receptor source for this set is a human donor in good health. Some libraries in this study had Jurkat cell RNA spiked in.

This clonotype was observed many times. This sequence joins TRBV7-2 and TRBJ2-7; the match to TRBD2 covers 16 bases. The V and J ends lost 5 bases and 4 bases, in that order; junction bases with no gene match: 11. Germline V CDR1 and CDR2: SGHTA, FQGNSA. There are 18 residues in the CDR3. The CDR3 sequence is CASSHEGGLAGGIYEQYF. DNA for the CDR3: TGTGCCAGCAGCCACGAAGGGGGACTAGCGGGAGGGATATACGAGCAGTACTTC.

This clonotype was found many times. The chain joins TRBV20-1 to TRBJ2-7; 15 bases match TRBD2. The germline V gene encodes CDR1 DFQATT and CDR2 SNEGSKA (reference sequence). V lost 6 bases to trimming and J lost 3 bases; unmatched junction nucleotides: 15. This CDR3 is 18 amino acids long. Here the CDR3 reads CSALTGTSGRQVVYEQYF. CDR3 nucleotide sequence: TGCAGTGCCTTAACCGGGACTAGCGGGAGGCAGGTAGTCTACGAGCAGTACTTC.

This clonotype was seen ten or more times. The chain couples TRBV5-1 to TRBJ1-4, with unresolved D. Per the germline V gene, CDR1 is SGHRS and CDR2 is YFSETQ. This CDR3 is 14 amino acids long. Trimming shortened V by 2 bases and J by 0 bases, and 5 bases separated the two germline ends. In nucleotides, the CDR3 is TGCGCCAGCAGCTTCGGGGCAACTAATGAAAAACTGTTTTTT. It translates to CASSFGATNEKLFF.

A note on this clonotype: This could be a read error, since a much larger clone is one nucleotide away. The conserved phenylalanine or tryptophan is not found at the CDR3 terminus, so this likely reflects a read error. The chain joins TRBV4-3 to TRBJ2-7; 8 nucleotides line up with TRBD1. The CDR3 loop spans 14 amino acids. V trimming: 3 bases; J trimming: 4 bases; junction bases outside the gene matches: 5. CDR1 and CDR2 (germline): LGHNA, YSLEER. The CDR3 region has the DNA TGCGCCAGCAGCCAGGGGACAGGAATGTACGAGCAGTACCTC. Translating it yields CASSQGTGMYEQYL.

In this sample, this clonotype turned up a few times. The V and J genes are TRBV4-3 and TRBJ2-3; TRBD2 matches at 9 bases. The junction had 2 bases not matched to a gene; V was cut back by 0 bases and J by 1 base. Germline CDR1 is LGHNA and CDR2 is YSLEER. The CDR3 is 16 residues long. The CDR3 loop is CASSQEAGGGTDTQYF. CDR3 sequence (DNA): TGCGCCAGCAGCCAAGAGGCGGGGGGGGGCACAGATACGCAGTATTTT.